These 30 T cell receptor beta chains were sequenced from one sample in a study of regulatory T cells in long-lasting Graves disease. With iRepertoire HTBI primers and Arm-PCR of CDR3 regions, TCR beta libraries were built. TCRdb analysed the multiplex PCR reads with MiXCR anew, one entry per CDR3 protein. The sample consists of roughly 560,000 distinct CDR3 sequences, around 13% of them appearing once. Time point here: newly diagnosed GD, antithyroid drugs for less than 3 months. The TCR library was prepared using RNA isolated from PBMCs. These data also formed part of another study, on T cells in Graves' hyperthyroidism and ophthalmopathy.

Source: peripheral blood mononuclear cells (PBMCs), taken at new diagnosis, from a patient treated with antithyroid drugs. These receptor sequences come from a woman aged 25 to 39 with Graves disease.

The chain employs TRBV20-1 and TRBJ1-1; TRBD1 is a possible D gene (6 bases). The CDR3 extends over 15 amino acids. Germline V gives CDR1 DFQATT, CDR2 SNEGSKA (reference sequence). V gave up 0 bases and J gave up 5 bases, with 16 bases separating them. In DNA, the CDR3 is TGCAGTGCTAGAGATCAGTCGGGGGGCCAAACTGAAGCTTTCTTT. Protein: CSARDQSGGQTEAFF.

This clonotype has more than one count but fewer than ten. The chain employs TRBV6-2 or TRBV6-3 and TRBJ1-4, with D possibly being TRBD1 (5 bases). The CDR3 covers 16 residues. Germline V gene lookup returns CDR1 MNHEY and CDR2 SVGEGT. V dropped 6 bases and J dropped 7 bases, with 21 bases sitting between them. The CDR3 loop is CASSSSKTPGGEKLFF. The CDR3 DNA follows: TGTGCCAGCAGCTCAAGTAAGACGCCGGGGGGTGAAAAACTGTTTTTT.

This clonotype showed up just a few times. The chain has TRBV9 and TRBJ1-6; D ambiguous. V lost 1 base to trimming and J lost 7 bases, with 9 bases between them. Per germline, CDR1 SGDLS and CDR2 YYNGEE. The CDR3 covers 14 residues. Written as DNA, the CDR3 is TGTGCCAGCAGCGTATTGTCAGAAAATTCACCCCTCCACTTT. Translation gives CASSVLSENSPLHF.

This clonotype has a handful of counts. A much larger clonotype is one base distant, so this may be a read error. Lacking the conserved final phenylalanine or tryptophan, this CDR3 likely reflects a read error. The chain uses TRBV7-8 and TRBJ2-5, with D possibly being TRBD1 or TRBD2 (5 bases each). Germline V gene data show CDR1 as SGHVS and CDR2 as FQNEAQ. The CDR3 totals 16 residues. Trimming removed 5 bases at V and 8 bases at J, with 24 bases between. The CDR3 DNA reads TGTGCCAGCAGCCTGATACCCGGGAAGACAGAAGGTACCCAGTACATC. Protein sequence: CASSLIPGKTEGTQYI.

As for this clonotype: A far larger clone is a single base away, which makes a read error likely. CDR3 coding DNA: TGTGCCAGCAGGGACAGAGGATTCTACGAGCAGAACTTC. It yields the protein CASRDRGFYEQNF. V gene TRBV27 combines with J gene TRBJ2-7, with a tentative D call TRBD1 (6 bases). This CDR3 region has 13 residues. The germline V gene encodes CDR1 MNHEY and CDR2 SMNVEV (reference sequence).

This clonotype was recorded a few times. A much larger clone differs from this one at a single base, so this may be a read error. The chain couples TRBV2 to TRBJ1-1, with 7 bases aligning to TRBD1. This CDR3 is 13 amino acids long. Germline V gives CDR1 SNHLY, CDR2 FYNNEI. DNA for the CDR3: TGTGCCAGTGAGACAGACAGGGACACTAAAGCTTTCTTT. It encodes CASETDRDTKAFF.

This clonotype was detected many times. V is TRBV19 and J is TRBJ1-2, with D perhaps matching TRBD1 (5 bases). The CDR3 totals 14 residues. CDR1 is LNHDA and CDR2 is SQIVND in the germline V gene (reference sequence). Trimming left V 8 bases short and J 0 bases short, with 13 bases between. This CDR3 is CASSEGQTNYGYTF. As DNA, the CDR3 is TGTGCCAGTTCGGAGGGGCAGACTAACTATGGCTACACCTTC.

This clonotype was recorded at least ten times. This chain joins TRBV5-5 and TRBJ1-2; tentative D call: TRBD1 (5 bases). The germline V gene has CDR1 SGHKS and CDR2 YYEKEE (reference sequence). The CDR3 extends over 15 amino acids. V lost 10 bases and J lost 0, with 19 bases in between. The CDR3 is CAAHPGPTSNYGYTF. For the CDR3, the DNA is TGTGCCGCACATCCGGGACCCACCTCTAACTATGGCTACACCTTC. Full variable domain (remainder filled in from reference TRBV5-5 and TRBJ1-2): DAGVTQSPTHLIKTRGQQVTLRCSPISGHKSVSWYQQVLGQGPQFIFQYYEKEERGRGNFPDRFSARQFPNYSSELNVNALLLGDSALYLCAAHPGPTSNYGYTFGSGTRLTVV.

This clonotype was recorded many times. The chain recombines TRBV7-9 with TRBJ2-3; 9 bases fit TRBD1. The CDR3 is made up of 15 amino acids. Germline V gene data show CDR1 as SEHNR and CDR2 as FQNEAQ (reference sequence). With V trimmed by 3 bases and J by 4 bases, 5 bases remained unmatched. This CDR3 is CASSFGQGTADTQYF. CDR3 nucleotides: TGTGCCAGCAGCTTTGGACAGGGGACGGCAGATACGCAGTATTTT. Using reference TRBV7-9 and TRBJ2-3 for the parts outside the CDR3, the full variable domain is DTGVSQNPRHKITKRGQNVTFRCDPISEHNRLYWYRQTLGQGPEFLTYFQNEAQLEKSRLLSDRFSAERPKGSFSTLEIQRTEQGDSAMYLCASSFGQGTADTQYFGPGTRLTVL.

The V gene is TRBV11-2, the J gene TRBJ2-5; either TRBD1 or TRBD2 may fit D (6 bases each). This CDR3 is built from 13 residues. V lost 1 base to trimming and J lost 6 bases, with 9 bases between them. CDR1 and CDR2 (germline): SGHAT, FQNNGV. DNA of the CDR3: TGTGCCAGCAGCTTAGGGAGGGGGAAGACCCAGTACTTC. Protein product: CASSLGRGKTQYF.

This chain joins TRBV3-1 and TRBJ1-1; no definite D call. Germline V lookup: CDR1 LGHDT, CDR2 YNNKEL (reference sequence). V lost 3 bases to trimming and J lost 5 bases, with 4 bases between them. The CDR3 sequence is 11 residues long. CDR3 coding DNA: TGTGCCAGCAGCCAGTATACTGAAGCTTTCTTT. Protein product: CASSQYTEAFF. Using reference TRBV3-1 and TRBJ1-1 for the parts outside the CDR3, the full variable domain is DTAVSQTPKYLVTQMGNDKSIKCEQNLGHDTMYWYKQDSKKFLKIMFSYNNKELIINETVPNRFSPKSPDKAHLNLHINSLELGDSAVYFCASSQYTEAFFGQGTRLTVV.

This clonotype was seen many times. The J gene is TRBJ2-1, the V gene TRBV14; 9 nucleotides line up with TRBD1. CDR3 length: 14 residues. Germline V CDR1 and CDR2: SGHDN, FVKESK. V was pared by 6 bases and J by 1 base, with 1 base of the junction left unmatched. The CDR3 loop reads CASRGQGSYNEQFF. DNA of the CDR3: TGTGCCAGCAGGGGACAGGGATCCTACAATGAGCAGTTCTTC.

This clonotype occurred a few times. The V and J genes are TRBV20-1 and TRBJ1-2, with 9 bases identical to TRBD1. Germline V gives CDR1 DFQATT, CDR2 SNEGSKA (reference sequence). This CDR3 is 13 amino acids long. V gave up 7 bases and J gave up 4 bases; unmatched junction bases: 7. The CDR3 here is CSGTGGESYGYTF. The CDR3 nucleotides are TGCAGTGGTACAGGGGGCGAATCCTATGGCTACACCTTC.

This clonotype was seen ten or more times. CDR3 sequence (DNA): TGTGCCAGCAGCCCAAGTGGCGGGGGGCCCCGCGGAAATACGCAGTATTTT. It yields the protein CASSPSGGGPRGNTQYF. V is TRBV27 and J is TRBJ2-3, with 8 positions matching TRBD2. Trimming cost V 6 bases and J 7 bases; bases outside gene matches: 18. The germline gives CDR1 MNHEY, CDR2 SMNVEV (reference sequence). The length of the CDR3 is 17 residues.

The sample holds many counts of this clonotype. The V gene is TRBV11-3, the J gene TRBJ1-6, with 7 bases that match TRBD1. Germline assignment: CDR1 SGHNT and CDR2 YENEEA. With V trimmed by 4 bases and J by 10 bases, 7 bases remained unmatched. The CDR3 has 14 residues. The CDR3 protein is CASSSRQGGSPLHF. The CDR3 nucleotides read TGTGCCAGCAGCTCCCGACAGGGAGGGTCACCCCTCCACTTT.

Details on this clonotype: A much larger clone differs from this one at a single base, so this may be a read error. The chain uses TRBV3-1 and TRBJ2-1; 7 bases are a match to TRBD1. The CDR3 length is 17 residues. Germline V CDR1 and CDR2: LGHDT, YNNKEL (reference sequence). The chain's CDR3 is CAGSQDLGQSLLNEQFF. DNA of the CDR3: TGTGCCGGCAGCCAAGACTTGGGACAGTCTCTCTTAAATGAGCAGTTCTTC.

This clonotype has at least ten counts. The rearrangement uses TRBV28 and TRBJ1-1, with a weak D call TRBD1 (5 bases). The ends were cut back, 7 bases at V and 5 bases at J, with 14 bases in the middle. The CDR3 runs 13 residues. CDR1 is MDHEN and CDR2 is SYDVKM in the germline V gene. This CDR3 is CASTPSQGTEAFF. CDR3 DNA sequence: TGTGCCAGCACCCCGTCCCAGGGAACTGAAGCTTTCTTT.

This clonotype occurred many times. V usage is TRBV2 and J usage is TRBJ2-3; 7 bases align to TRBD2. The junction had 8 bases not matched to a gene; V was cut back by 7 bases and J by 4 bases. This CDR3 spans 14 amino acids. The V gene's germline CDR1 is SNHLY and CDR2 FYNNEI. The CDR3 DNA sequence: TGTGCCAGCACCACCCAGCGGGGCCCAGATACGCAGTATTTT. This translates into CASTTQRGPDTQYF.

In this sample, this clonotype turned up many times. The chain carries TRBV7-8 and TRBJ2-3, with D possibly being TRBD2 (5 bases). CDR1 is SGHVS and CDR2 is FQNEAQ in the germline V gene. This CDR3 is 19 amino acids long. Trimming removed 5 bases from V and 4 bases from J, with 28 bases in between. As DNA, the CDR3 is TGTGCCAGCAGCGGAAGGCGGGCCTCCGGTATTTTGGGTGCAGATACGCAGTATTTT. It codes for CASSGRRASGILGADTQYF.

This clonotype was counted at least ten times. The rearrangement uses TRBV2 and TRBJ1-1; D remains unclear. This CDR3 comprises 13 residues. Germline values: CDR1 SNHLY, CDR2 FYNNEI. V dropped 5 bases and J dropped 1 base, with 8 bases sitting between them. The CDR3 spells CASSRVPNTEAFF. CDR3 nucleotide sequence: TGTGCCAGCAGTAGAGTCCCGAACACTGAAGCTTTCTTT.

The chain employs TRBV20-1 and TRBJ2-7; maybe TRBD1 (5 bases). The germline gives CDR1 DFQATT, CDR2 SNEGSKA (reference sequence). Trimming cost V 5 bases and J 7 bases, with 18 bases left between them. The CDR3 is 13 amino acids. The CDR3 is CSALGRGAEEQYF. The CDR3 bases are TGCAGTGCTCTAGGCCGTGGGGCTGAGGAGCAGTACTTC.

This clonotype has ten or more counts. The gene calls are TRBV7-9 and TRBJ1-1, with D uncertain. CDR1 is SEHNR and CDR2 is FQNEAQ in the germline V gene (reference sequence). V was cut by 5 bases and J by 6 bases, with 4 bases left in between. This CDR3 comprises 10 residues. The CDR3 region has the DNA TGTGCCAGCAGCCTTTCTGAAGCTTTCTTT. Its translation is CASSLSEAFF.

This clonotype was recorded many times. The CDR3 DNA reads TGTGCCAGCAGTGATGGGCCCGTGCGACTAGCGGGCGACAATGAGCAGTTCTTC. This gives the protein CASSDGPVRLAGDNEQFF. The V and J genes are TRBV2 and TRBJ2-1, with 10 bases aligning to TRBD2. Looked up from germline, CDR1 is SNHLY and CDR2 is FYNNEI. The CDR3 length is 18 residues. V was pared by 3 bases and J by 5 bases, with 13 bases of the junction left unmatched. Combining the CDR3 with reference TRBV2 and TRBJ2-1 gives the whole variable domain EPEVTQTPSHQVTQMGQEVILRCVPISNHLYFYWYRQILGQKVEFLVSFYNNEISEKSEIFDDQFSVERPDGSNFTLKIRSTKLEDSAMYFCASSDGPVRLAGDNEQFFGPGTRLTVL.

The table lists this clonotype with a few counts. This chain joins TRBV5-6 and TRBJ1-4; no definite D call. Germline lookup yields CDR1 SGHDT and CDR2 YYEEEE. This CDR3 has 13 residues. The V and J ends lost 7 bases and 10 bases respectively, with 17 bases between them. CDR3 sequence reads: CASCAGPRGKLFF. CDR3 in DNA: TGTGCCAGCTGCGCGGGTCCTCGGGGAAAACTGTTTTTT.

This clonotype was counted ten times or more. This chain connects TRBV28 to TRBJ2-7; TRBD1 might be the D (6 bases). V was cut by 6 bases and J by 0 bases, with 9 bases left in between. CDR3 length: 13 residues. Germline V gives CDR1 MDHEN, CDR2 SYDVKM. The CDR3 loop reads CASSGQSSYEQYF. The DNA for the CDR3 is TGTGCCAGCAGCGGACAGTCCTCCTACGAGCAGTACTTC.

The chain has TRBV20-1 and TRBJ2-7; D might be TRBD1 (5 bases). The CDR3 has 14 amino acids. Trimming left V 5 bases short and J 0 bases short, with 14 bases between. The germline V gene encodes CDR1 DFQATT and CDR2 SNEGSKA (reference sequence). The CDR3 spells CSADDWGSSYEQYF. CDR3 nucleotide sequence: TGCAGTGCTGACGACTGGGGCAGCTCCTACGAGCAGTACTTC.

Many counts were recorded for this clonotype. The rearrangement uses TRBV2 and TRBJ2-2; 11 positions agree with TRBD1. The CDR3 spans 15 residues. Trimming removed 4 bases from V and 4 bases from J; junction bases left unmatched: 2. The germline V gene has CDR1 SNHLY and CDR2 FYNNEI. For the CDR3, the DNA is TGTGCCAGCAGTGCTGGGACAGGGGGCACCGGGGAGCTGTTTTTT. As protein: CASSAGTGGTGELFF.

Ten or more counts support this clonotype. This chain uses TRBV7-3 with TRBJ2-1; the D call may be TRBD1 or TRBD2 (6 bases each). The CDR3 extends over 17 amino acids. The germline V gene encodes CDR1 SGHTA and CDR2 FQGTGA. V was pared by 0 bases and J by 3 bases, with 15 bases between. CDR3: CASSLTGGPTLYNEQFF. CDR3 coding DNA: TGTGCCAGCAGCTTAACGGGGGGCCCTACACTCTACAATGAGCAGTTCTTC.

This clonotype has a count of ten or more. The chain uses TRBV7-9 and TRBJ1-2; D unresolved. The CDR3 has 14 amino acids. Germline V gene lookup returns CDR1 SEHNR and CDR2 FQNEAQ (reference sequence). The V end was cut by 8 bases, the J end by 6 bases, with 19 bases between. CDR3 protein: CASRQSGGSDGYTF. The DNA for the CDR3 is TGTGCCAGCCGTCAAAGCGGCGGATCGGATGGCTACACCTTC.

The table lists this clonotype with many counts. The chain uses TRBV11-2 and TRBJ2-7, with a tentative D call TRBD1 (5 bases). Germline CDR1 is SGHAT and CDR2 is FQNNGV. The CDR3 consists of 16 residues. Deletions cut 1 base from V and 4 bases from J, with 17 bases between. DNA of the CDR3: TGTGCCAGCAGCTTAGGGCTAGGAAGGCCAGGGTACGAGCAGTACTTC. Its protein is CASSLGLGRPGYEQYF.